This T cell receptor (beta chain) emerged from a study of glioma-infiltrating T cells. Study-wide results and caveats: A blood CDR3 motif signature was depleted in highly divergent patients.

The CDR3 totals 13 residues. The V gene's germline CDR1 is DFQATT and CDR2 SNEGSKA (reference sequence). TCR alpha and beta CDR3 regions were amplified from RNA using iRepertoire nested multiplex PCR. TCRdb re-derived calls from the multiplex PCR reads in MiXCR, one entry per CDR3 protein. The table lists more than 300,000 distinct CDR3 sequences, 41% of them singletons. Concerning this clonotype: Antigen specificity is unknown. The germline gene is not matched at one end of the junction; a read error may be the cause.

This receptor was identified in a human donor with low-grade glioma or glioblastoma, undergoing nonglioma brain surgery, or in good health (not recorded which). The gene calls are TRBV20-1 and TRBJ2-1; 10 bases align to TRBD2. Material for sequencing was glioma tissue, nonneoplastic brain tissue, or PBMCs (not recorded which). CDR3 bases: TGCAGTGCTAGGGCTAGCGGGAGAACTGAGCATTTCTTC. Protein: CSARASGRTEHFF.